This is a list of T cell receptor beta chains from one sample in a study of technical replicates of blood from a handful of donors. Method: immunoSEQ multiplex PCR; TCRdb's copy keeps in-frame clones and lacks some. The table shows about 80,000 clones, with about 96% occurring only once. Sequenced input: T cells isolated from PBMCs. Source of these receptors: a human donor in good health. The CDR3 runs from the conserved cysteine through the conserved F or W. A D gene is named only where the DNA matches it firmly. A row's size may be missing; if present it is once, few, many or a size class.

TRBJ2-3,TRBV11-2,NA,once,CASVRDSHDTQYF,TGTGCCAGCGTCCGGGACTCCCACGATACGCAGTATTTT
TRBJ1-5,TRBV7-8,NA,NA,CASSRDVRVGQPQHF,TGTGCCAGCAGCCGAGACGTCAGGGTGGGGCAGCCCCAGCATTTT
TRBJ1-2,TRBV6-4,NA,NA,CASSDLQEYGYTF,TGTGCCAGCAGTGACTTACAGGAGTACGGCTACACCTTC
TRBJ2-7,TRBV27,NA,NA,CASSTLGGTYEQYF,TGTGCCAGCAGCACCTTAGGGGGTACCTACGAGCAGTACTTC
TRBJ1-2,TRBV19,NA,NA,CASKAKGYTF,TGTGCCAGTAAAGCCAAAGGCTACACCTTC
TRBJ2-1,TRBV5-1,TRBD2,NA,CASRVASGSLNEQFF,TGCGCCAGCAGGGTGGCTAGCGGGAGTTTAAATGAGCAGTTCTTC
TRBJ2-3,TRBV10-1,TRBD2,NA,CASSETRTSADTQYF,TGCGCCAGCAGTGAGACCCGGACTAGCGCAGATACGCAGTATTTT
TRBJ1-2,TRBV9,TRBD1,NA,CASSLETGVYGYTF,TGTGCCAGCAGCCTTGAGACAGGGGTCTATGGCTACACCTTC
TRBJ1-5,TRBV11-1,NA,NA,CASSLENGPQHF,TGTGCCAGCAGCTTGGAGAATGGGCCCCAGCATTTT
TRBJ2-5,TRBV29-1,TRBD1,NA,CSTSGTGGIETQYF,TGCAGCACCTCCGGGACAGGGGGAATAGAGACCCAGTACTTC
TRBJ1-1,TRBV7-8,TRBD1,once,CASSLPGQATEAFF,TGTGCCAGCAGCCTCCCGGGACAGGCCACTGAAGCTTTCTTT